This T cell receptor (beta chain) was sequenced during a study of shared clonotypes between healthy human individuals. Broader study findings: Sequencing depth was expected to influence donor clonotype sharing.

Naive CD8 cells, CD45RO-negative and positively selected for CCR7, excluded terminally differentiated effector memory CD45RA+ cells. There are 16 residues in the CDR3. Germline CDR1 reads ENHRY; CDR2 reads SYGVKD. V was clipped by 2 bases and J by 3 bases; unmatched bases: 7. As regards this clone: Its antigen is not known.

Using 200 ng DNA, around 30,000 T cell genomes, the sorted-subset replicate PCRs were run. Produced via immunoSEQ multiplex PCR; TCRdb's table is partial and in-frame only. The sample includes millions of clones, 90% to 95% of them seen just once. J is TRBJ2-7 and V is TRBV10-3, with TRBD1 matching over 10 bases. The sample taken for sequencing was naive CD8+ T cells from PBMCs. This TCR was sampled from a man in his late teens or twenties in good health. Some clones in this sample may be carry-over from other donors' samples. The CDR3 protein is CAISELLGTGDYEQYF. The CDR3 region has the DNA TGTGCCATCAGTGAGCTCTTAGGGACAGGGGACTACGAGCAGTACTTC.